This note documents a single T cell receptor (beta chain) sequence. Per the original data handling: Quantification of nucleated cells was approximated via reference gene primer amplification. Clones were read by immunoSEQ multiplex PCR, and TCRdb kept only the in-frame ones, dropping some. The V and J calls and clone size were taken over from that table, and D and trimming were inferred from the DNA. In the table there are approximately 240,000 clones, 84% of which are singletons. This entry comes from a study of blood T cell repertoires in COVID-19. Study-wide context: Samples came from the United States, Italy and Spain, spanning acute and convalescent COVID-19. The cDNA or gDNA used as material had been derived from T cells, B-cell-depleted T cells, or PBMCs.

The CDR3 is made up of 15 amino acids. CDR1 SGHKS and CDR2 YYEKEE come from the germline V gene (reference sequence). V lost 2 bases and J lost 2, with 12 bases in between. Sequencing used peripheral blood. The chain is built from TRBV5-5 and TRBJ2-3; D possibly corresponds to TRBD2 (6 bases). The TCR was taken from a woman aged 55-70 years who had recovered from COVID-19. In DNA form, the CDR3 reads TGTGCCAGCAGCTTAGGGGACTTTCTCACAGATACGCAGTATTTT. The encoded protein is CASSLGDFLTDTQYF.